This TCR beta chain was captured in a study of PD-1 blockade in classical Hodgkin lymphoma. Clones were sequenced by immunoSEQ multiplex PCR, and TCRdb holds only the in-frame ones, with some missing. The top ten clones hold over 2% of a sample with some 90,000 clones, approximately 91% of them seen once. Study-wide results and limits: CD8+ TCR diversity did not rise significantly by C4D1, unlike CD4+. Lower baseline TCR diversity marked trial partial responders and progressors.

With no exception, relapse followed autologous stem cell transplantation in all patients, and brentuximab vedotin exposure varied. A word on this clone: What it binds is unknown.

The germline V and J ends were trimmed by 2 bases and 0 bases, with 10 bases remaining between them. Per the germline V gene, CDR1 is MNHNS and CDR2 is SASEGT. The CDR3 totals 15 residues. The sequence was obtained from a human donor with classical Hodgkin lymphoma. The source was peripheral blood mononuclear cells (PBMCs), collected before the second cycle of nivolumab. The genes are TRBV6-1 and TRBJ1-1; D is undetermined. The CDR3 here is CASSETLAVNTEAFF. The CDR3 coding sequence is TGTGCCAGCAGTGAAACCCTTGCCGTGAACACTGAAGCTTTCTTT.